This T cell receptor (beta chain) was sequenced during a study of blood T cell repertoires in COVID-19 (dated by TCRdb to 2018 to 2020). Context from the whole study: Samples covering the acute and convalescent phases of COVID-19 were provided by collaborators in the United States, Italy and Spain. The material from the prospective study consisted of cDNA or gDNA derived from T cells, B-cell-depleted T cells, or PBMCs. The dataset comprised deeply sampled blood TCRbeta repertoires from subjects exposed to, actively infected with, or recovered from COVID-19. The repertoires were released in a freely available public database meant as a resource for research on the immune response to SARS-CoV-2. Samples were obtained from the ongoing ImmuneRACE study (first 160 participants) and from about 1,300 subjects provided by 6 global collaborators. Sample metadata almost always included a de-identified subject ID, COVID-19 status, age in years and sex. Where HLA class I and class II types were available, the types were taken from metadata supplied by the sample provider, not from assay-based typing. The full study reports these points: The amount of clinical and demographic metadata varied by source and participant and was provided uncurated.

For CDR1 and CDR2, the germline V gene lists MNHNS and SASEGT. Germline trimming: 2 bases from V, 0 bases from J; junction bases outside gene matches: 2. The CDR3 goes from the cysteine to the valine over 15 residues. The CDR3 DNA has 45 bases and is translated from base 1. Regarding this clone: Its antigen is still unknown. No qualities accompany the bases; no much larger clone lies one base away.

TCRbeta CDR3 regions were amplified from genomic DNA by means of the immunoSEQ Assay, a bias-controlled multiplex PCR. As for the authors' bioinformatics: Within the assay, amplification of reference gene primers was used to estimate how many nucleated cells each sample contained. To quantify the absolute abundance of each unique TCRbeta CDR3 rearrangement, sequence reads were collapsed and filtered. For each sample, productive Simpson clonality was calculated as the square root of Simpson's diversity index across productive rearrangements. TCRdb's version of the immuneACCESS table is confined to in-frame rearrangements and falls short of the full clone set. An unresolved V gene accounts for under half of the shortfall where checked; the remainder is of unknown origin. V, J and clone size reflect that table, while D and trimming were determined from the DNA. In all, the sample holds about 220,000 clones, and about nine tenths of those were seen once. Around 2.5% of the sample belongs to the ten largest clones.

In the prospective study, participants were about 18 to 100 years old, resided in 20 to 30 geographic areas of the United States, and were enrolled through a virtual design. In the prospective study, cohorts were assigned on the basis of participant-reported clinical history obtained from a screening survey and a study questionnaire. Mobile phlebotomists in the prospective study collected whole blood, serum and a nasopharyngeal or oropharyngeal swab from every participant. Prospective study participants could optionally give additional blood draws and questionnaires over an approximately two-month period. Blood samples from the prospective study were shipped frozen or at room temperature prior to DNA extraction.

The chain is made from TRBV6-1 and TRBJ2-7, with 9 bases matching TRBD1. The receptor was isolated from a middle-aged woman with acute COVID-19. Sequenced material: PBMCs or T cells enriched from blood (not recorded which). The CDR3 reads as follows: CASSETGGGSYEQYV. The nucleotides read TGTGCCAGCAGTGAAACAGGGGGCGGCTCCTACGAGCAGTACGTC.